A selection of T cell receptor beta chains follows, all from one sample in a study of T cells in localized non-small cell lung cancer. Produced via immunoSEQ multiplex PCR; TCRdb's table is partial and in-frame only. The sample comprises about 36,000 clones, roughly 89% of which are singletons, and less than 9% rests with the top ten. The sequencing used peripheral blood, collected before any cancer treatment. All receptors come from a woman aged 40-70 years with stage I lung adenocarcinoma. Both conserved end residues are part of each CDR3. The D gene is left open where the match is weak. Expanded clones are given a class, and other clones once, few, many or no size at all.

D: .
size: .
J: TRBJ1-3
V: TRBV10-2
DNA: TGCGCCAGCAGTGTTCAGCGGACGGACGTCTCTGGAAACACCATATATTTT
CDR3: CASSVQRTDVSGNTIYF

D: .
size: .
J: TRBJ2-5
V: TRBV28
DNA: TGTGCCAGCAGTGGGCGGGACAGCGGGGGCGGGGTGACCCAGTACTTC
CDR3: CASSGRDSGGGVTQYF

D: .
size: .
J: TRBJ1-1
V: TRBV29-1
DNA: TGCAGCGTTAATCGGGGGGCCGCCACTGAAGCTTTCTTT
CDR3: CSVNRGAATEAFF

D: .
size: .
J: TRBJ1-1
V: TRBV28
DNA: TGTGCCAGCAGTTTCAAGGAGAACACTGAAGCTTTCTTT
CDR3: CASSFKENTEAFF

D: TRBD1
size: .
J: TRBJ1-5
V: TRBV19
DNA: TGTGCCAGTAGAACCCTGGGACAGGGGAGCAATCAGCCCCAGCATTTT
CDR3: CASRTLGQGSNQPQHF

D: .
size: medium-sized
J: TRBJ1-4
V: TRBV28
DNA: TGTGCCAGCAGTTCCAGGGCCCTTAATGAAAAACTGTTTTTT
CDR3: CASSSRALNEKLFF

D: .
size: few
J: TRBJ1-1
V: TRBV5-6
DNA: TGTGCCAGCAGACTCCGGGAGGGGGGGGCTGAAGCTTTCTTT
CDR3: CASRLREGGAEAFF

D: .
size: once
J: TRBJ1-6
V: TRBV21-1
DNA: TGTGCCAGCAGCAAAAGAGAGAACCCCTTTAATTCACCCCTCCACTTT
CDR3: CASSKRENPFNSPLHF

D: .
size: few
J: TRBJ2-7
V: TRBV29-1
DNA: TGCAGCGCCGGGCTATGGGACGAGCAGTACTTC
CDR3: CSAGLWDEQYF

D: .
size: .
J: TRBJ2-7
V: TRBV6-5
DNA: TGTGCCAGCAGCCTAACTGGACCCCCCGGAGAGCAGTACTTC
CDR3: CASSLTGPPGEQYF

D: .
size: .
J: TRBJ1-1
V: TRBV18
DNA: TGTGCCAGCTCACGCGACCTCGGGGCTGAAGCTTTCTTT
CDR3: CASSRDLGAEAFF

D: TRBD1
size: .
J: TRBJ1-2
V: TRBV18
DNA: TGTGCCAGCTCACCAAGGATGGACAGGGGTCTGTCTGGCTACACCTTC
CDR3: CASSPRMDRGLSGYTF

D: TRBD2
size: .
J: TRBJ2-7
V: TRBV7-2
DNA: TGTGCCAGCAGCTTAGACGGCGGGGGGTCCTACGAGCAGTACTTC
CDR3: CASSLDGGGSYEQYF

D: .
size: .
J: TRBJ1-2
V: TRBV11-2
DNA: TGTGCCAGCAGCTCCAGGGTTTTTAACTATGGCTACACCTTC
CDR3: CASSSRVFNYGYTF

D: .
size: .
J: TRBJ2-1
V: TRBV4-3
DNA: TGCGCCAGCAGCCTCCGGACAGAGACATACAATGAGCAGTTCTTC
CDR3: CASSLRTETYNEQFF

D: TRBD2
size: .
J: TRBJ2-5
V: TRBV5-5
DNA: TGTGCCAGCAGCGAGGGGACTACCTTCCAAGAGACCCAGTACTTC
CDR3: CASSEGTTFQETQYF

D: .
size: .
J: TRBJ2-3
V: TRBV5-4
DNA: TGTGCCAGCCCCGCGGGCAAAACTTTCACAGATACGCAGTATTTT
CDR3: CASPAGKTFTDTQYF

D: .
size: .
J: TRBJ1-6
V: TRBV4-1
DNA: TGCGCCAGCAGCCACATAACAGGGAGAGATAATTCACCCCTCCACTTT
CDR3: CASSHITGRDNSPLHF

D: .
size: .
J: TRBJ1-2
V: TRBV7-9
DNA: TGTGCCAGCAGCTTATTGGGGGTCGGGGGCTACACCTTC
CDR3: CASSLLGVGGYTF

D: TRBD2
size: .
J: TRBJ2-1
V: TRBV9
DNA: TGTGCCAGCAGCGTAGATCTAGCGGGGGGTTACAATGAGCAGTTCTTC
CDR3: CASSVDLAGGYNEQFF

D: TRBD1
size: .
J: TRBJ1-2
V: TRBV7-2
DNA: TGTGCCAGCAGCTTAAGTGGACAGGGGGCTGGGGGCTACACCTTC
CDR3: CASSLSGQGAGGYTF

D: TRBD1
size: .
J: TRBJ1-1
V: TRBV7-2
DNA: TGTGCCAGCAGCCTTGGGACAGGGCGGAACACTGAAGCTTTCTTT
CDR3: CASSLGTGRNTEAFF

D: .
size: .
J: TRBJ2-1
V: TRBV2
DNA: TGTGCCAGCTACACTCCGGGACTCCACAATGAGCAGTTCTTC
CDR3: CASYTPGLHNEQFF

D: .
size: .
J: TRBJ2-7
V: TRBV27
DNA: TGTGCCAGCTCGGGTTTCGGCTCCTACGAGCAGTACTTC
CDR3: CASSGFGSYEQYF

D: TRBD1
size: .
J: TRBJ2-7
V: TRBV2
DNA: TGTGCCAGCAGTGAATCCCCGGACAGGGCGTCCTACGAGCAGTACTTC
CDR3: CASSESPDRASYEQYF

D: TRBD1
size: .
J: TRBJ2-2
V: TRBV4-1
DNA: TGCGCCAGCAGCCCTCGGACAGGGGTCGGTTTAAACACCGGGGAGCTGTTTTTT
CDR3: CASSPRTGVGLNTGELFF